The present entry profiles one T cell receptor (beta chain) with its context. What it binds is unknown. The length of the CDR3 is 15 residues. The V gene's germline CDR1 is MNHEY and CDR2 SVGAGI. Trimming cost V 6 bases and J 8 bases; bases outside gene matches: 10. This entry is derived from a study of cytomegalovirus exposure and HLA in healthy donors. Overall study results and limits: Cytomegalovirus-associated TCR beta chains were listed, numbering 150 to 200. Associated with HLA alleles at 0.05 false discovery rate in a later analysis were fewer than 20,000 TCR beta sequences. Within the data, a cluster of highly shared sequence variants was likely a sequencing artifact.

Amplification used 60 Vbeta primers and 13 Jbeta primers. The protocol was immunoSEQ multiplex PCR, while the TCRdb copy is restricted to in-frame clones and leaves out a portion. This listing includes 180,000 or so clones. This receptor was identified in a woman younger than 30 in good health and CMV-seropositive. Sequenced: PBMCs. V is TRBV6-5 and J is TRBJ1-2; 12 nucleotides agree with TRBD1. The CDR3 reads CASSSAGQGARGYTF. CDR3 nucleotides: TGTGCCAGCAGCTCCGCGGGACAGGGGGCGCGGGGCTACACCTTC.